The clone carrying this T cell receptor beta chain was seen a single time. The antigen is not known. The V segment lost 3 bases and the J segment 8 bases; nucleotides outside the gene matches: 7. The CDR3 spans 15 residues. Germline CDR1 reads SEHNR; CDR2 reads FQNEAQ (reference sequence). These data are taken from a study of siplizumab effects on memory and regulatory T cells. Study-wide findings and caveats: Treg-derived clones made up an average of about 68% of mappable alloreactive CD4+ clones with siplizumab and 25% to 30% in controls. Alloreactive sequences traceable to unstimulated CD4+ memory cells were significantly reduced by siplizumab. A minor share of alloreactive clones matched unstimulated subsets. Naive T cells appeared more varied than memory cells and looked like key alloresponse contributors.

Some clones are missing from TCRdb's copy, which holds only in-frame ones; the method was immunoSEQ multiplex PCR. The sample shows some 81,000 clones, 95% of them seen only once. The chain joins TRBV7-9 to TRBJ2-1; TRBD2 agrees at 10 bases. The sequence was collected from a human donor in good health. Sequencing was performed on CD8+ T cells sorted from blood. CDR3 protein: CASSFEREGLDEQFF. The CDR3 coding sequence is TGTGCCAGCAGCTTCGAGCGGGAGGGCTTGGATGAGCAGTTCTTC.